This T cell receptor (beta chain) was documented in a study of regulatory T cells in long-lasting Graves disease. Study-level points and caveats: A reduction in accuracy may have resulted from the small sample size. Repertoires from persistent disease leaned toward TRBV28, TRBJ1-2 and TRBJ2-5.

Specified time point: newly diagnosed GD, antithyroid drugs for less than 3 months. The TCR library used RNA extracted from PBMCs. American Thyroid Association guidelines defined Graves' disease diagnosis. This clonotype was detected only a few times. Its antigen remains unknown. Arm-PCR of CDR3 regions and iRepertoire HTBI primers were the basis on which TCR beta libraries were built. One entry per CDR3 protein results from TCRdb running MiXCR on the multiplex PCR reads. The sample records 680,000 or so distinct CDR3 sequences, around 15% being singletons. V was clipped by 3 bases and J by 12 bases; unmatched bases: 5. The CDR3 length is 11 residues. Germline CDR1 is GTSNPN and CDR2 is SVGIG (reference sequence). This sample was shared with a second study, whose subject was T cells in Graves' hyperthyroidism and ophthalmopathy. As that report states: Stable disease denoted Graves' hyperthyroidism without ophthalmopathy progression within 18 months.

The receptor comes from a woman aged 25 to 39 with Graves disease. The genes are TRBV30 and TRBJ2-4; 7 bases agree with TRBD1. This sample comprised peripheral blood mononuclear cells (PBMCs), obtained at new diagnosis, from a patient treated with antithyroid drugs. This chain's CDR3 is CAWSRGTSQYF. In DNA form, the CDR3 reads TGTGCCTGGAGCAGGGGGACCTCTCAGTACTTC.